This T cell receptor (beta chain) was identified during a study of blood T cell repertoires in COVID-19. The CDR3 contains 17 residues. Per germline, CDR1 SGDLS and CDR2 YYNGEE. The germline V and J ends were trimmed by 4 bases and 9 bases, with 26 bases remaining between them. Living in about 25 US areas, the participants were between roughly 18 and 90 years of age. Participant-given clinical history determined each cohort assignment. Two negative PCRs, clearance, or symptom resolution characterized the recovered Cohort 3 donors. Assay used: immunoSEQ multiplex PCR; TCRdb lists only in-frame clones, some missing. Of about 330,000 clones listed, around 90% were seen once; the top ten hold about 18%.

The chain joins TRBV9 to TRBJ2-1, with D possibly TRBD1 on 6 matching bases. The receptor was isolated from a woman aged 25-40 years who had recovered from COVID-19. Sequenced material: PBMCs or T cells enriched from blood (not recorded which). The CDR3 here is CASSFHGAAQKGGEQFF. CDR3 nucleotide sequence: TGTGCCAGCAGCTTCCATGGGGCAGCGCAAAAAGGGGGTGAGCAGTTCTTC. The full variable domain, in which reference TRBV9 and TRBJ2-1 provide the parts outside the CDR3, is DSGVTQTPKHLITATGQRVTLRCSPRSGDLSVYWYQQSLDQGLQFLIQYYNGEERAKGNILERFSAQQFPDLHSELNLSSLELGDSALYFCASSFHGAAQKGGEQFFGPGTRLTVL.